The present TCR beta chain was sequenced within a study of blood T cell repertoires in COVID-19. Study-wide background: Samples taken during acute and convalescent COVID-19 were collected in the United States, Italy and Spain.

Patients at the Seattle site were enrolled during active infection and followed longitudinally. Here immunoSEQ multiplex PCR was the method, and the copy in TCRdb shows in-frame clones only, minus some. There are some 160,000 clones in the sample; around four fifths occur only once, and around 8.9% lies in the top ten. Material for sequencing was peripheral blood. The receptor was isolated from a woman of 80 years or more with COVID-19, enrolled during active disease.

For the CDR3, the DNA is TGTGCCAGCAGCACAAGGACAGGAGCTACGAACACTGAAGCTTTCTTT. It yields the protein CASSTRTGATNTEAFF. V and J are TRBV7-2 and TRBJ1-1, with 7 bases lining up with TRBD1. There are 16 residues in the CDR3. The ends lost 5 bases at V and 1 base at J; junction bases unmatched: 10. CDR1 and CDR2 (germline): SGHTA, FQGNSA.